The rows below give T cell receptor beta chains drawn from one sample of a study of cytomegalovirus exposure and HLA in healthy donors. Generated by immunoSEQ multiplex PCR, the TCRdb table keeps only in-frame clones and is missing some. The sample lists over 150,000 clones; approximately 85% were seen once. The sample comprised PBMCs. Every receptor here comes from a girl aged 2-10 years in good health and CMV-seropositive. Each CDR3 is given with its conserved first and last residue. A D gene is named only where the DNA matches it firmly. Rows may omit the clone size; those that give it use once, few, many or a size class.

size: NA; D: TRBD2; V: TRBV28; J: TRBJ2-7; DNA: TGTGCCAGCAGGTATAGCGGGAGAGATGATAAGTACGAGCAGTACTTC; CDR3: CASRYSGRDDKYEQYF
size: NA; D: NA; V: TRBV6-1; J: TRBJ1-2; DNA: TGTGCCAGCAGTGGATCAGCTAACTATGGCTACACCTTC; CDR3: CASSGSANYGYTF
size: once; D: NA; V: TRBV19; J: TRBJ1-4; DNA: TGTGCCAGTACCCCTACAGCCGATAATGAAAAACTGTTTTTT; CDR3: CASTPTADNEKLFF
size: NA; D: TRBD1; V: TRBV10-1; J: TRBJ1-1; DNA: TGCGCCAGCAGTGAGCGGGACAGGGGTGCTGAAGCTTTCTTT; CDR3: CASSERDRGAEAFF
size: NA; D: TRBD2; V: TRBV5-1; J: TRBJ2-7; DNA: TGCGCCAGCAGCTTGGATGCTAGCGGGACATACGAGCAGTACTTC; CDR3: CASSLDASGTYEQYF
size: NA; D: NA; V: TRBV5-1; J: TRBJ1-4; DNA: TGCGCCAGCAGCTTAACAGGTGCAGGGAATGAAAAACTGTTTTTT; CDR3: CASSLTGAGNEKLFF
size: NA; D: TRBD1; V: TRBV10-3; J: TRBJ2-2; DNA: TGTGCCATACGGGACAGCTCGAACACCGGGGAGCTGTTTTTT; CDR3: CAIRDSSNTGELFF
size: NA; D: NA; V: TRBV2; J: TRBJ1-4; DNA: TGTGCCAGCAGTCAAAATAGCCCAGGGGTATGGGCAACTAATGAAAAACTGTTTTTT; CDR3: CASSQNSPGVWATNEKLFF
size: NA; D: NA; V: TRBV4-2; J: TRBJ1-1; DNA: TGTGCCAGCAGCCGCTTACAGGGGAACACTGAAGCTTTCTTT; CDR3: CASSRLQGNTEAFF
size: NA; D: TRBD2; V: TRBV5-4; J: TRBJ2-7; DNA: TGTGCCAGCAGCCCCTCTCACGGGCACCTAGCGGGAGGGCCAAACGAGCAGTACTTC; CDR3: CASSPSHGHLAGGPNEQYF
size: NA; D: NA; V: TRBV6-1; J: TRBJ2-5; DNA: TGTGCCAGCAGTGAAGATGAGGCTGGGGCTATGGAGACCCAGTACTTC; CDR3: CASSEDEAGAMETQYF
size: NA; D: TRBD2; V: TRBV5-1; J: TRBJ2-1; DNA: TGCGCCAGCAGCTTGTCCGCGGGAGGGCCGAATGAGCAGTTCTTC; CDR3: CASSLSAGGPNEQFF
size: once; D: NA; V: TRBV6-5; J: TRBJ2-1; DNA: TGTGCCAGCAGCTATCCCCGGAGGGGTGAGCAGTTCTTC; CDR3: CASSYPRRGEQFF
size: NA; D: NA; V: TRBV4-2; J: TRBJ1-2; DNA: TGTGCCAGCAGCCAAGAACCGGGACAATCCTATGGCTACACCTTC; CDR3: CASSQEPGQSYGYTF
size: NA; D: TRBD1; V: TRBV28; J: TRBJ1-2; DNA: TGTGCCAGCAGTCCAACGGACAGGGGGATAGACTATGGCTACACCTTC; CDR3: CASSPTDRGIDYGYTF
size: NA; D: NA; V: TRBV13; J: TRBJ2-7; DNA: TGTGCCAGCAGCCCAGGGGCAGACTCCTACGAGCAGTACTTC; CDR3: CASSPGADSYEQYF
size: NA; D: NA; V: TRBV29-1; J: TRBJ2-2; DNA: TGCAGCGTTGAAAACCCGACATCGAACACCGGGGAGCTGTTTTTT; CDR3: CSVENPTSNTGELFF
size: NA; D: NA; V: TRBV30; J: TRBJ2-3; DNA: TGTGCCTGGAGTGTAAGGGCAGGGGCGGATACGCAGTATTTT; CDR3: CAWSVRAGADTQYF
size: few; D: NA; V: TRBV30; J: TRBJ1-2; DNA: TGTGCCTGGAGAGTGACGGGGGGAGTCTATGGCTACACCTTC; CDR3: CAWRVTGGVYGYTF
size: NA; D: NA; V: TRBV30; J: TRBJ1-5; DNA: TGTGCCTGGAGTGGGGCGCGGGCGGCCCAGCATTTT; CDR3: CAWSGARAAQHF
size: NA; D: NA; V: TRBV2; J: TRBJ2-1; DNA: TGTGCCAGCAGTGAAGTAGGGAGACCCTCCTACAATGAGCAGTTCTTC; CDR3: CASSEVGRPSYNEQFF
size: once; D: NA; V: TRBV30; J: TRBJ1-3; DNA: TGTGCCTGGAGTTGGGGGCCTGCCTCTGGAAACACCATATATTTT; CDR3: CAWSWGPASGNTIYF
size: once; D: NA; V: TRBV27; J: TRBJ2-2; DNA: TGTGCCAGCAGACGGGACACGAACACCGGGGAGCTGTTTTTT; CDR3: CASRRDTNTGELFF
size: NA; D: TRBD2; V: TRBV10-3; J: TRBJ2-1; DNA: TGTGCCATCGAATCGGGACTAGCAGGCAATGAGCAGTTCTTC; CDR3: CAIESGLAGNEQFF